This T cell receptor beta chain was captured in a study of blood T cell repertoires in COVID-19. Two consecutive negative NP/OP PCR tests, clearance, or resolved symptoms defined Cohort 3 recovery. Germline loops: CDR1 SGHRS, CDR2 YFSETQ. There are 16 residues in the CDR3. V shed 2 bases, J shed 4 bases, and the junction held 9 bases outside the gene matches. Repertoires were generated with immunoSEQ multiplex PCR, while TCRdb's copy carries only in-frame clones and drops some. In the table there are a few hundred thousand clones, 85% of which are singletons. This TCR was recovered from a woman between 50 and 59 years old who had recovered from COVID-19. Sequencing used PBMCs or T cells enriched from blood (not recorded which). The J gene is TRBJ2-7, the V gene TRBV5-1, with 10 bases lining up with TRBD2. CDR3 region: CASSLYGTSATYEQYF. CDR3 DNA: TGCGCCAGCAGCTTATACGGGACTAGCGCAACTTACGAGCAGTACTTC.